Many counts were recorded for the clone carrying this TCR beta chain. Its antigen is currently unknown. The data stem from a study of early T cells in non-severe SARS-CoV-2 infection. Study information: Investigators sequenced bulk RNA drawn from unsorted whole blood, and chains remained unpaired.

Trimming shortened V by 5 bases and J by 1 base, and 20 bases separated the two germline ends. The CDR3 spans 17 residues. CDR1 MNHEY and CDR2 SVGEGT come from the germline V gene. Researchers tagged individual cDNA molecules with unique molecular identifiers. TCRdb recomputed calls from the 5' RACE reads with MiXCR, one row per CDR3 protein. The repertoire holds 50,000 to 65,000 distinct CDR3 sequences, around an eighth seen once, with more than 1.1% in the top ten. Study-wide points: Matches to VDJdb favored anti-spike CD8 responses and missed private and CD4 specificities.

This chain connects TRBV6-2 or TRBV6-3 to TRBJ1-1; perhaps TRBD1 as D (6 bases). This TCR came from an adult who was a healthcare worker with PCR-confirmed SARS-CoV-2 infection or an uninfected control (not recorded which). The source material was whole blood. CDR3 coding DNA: TGTGCCAGCAGTCCCGACCCAACAGGGAAGGGGAACACTGAAGCTTTCTTT. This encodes CASSPDPTGKGNTEAFF.